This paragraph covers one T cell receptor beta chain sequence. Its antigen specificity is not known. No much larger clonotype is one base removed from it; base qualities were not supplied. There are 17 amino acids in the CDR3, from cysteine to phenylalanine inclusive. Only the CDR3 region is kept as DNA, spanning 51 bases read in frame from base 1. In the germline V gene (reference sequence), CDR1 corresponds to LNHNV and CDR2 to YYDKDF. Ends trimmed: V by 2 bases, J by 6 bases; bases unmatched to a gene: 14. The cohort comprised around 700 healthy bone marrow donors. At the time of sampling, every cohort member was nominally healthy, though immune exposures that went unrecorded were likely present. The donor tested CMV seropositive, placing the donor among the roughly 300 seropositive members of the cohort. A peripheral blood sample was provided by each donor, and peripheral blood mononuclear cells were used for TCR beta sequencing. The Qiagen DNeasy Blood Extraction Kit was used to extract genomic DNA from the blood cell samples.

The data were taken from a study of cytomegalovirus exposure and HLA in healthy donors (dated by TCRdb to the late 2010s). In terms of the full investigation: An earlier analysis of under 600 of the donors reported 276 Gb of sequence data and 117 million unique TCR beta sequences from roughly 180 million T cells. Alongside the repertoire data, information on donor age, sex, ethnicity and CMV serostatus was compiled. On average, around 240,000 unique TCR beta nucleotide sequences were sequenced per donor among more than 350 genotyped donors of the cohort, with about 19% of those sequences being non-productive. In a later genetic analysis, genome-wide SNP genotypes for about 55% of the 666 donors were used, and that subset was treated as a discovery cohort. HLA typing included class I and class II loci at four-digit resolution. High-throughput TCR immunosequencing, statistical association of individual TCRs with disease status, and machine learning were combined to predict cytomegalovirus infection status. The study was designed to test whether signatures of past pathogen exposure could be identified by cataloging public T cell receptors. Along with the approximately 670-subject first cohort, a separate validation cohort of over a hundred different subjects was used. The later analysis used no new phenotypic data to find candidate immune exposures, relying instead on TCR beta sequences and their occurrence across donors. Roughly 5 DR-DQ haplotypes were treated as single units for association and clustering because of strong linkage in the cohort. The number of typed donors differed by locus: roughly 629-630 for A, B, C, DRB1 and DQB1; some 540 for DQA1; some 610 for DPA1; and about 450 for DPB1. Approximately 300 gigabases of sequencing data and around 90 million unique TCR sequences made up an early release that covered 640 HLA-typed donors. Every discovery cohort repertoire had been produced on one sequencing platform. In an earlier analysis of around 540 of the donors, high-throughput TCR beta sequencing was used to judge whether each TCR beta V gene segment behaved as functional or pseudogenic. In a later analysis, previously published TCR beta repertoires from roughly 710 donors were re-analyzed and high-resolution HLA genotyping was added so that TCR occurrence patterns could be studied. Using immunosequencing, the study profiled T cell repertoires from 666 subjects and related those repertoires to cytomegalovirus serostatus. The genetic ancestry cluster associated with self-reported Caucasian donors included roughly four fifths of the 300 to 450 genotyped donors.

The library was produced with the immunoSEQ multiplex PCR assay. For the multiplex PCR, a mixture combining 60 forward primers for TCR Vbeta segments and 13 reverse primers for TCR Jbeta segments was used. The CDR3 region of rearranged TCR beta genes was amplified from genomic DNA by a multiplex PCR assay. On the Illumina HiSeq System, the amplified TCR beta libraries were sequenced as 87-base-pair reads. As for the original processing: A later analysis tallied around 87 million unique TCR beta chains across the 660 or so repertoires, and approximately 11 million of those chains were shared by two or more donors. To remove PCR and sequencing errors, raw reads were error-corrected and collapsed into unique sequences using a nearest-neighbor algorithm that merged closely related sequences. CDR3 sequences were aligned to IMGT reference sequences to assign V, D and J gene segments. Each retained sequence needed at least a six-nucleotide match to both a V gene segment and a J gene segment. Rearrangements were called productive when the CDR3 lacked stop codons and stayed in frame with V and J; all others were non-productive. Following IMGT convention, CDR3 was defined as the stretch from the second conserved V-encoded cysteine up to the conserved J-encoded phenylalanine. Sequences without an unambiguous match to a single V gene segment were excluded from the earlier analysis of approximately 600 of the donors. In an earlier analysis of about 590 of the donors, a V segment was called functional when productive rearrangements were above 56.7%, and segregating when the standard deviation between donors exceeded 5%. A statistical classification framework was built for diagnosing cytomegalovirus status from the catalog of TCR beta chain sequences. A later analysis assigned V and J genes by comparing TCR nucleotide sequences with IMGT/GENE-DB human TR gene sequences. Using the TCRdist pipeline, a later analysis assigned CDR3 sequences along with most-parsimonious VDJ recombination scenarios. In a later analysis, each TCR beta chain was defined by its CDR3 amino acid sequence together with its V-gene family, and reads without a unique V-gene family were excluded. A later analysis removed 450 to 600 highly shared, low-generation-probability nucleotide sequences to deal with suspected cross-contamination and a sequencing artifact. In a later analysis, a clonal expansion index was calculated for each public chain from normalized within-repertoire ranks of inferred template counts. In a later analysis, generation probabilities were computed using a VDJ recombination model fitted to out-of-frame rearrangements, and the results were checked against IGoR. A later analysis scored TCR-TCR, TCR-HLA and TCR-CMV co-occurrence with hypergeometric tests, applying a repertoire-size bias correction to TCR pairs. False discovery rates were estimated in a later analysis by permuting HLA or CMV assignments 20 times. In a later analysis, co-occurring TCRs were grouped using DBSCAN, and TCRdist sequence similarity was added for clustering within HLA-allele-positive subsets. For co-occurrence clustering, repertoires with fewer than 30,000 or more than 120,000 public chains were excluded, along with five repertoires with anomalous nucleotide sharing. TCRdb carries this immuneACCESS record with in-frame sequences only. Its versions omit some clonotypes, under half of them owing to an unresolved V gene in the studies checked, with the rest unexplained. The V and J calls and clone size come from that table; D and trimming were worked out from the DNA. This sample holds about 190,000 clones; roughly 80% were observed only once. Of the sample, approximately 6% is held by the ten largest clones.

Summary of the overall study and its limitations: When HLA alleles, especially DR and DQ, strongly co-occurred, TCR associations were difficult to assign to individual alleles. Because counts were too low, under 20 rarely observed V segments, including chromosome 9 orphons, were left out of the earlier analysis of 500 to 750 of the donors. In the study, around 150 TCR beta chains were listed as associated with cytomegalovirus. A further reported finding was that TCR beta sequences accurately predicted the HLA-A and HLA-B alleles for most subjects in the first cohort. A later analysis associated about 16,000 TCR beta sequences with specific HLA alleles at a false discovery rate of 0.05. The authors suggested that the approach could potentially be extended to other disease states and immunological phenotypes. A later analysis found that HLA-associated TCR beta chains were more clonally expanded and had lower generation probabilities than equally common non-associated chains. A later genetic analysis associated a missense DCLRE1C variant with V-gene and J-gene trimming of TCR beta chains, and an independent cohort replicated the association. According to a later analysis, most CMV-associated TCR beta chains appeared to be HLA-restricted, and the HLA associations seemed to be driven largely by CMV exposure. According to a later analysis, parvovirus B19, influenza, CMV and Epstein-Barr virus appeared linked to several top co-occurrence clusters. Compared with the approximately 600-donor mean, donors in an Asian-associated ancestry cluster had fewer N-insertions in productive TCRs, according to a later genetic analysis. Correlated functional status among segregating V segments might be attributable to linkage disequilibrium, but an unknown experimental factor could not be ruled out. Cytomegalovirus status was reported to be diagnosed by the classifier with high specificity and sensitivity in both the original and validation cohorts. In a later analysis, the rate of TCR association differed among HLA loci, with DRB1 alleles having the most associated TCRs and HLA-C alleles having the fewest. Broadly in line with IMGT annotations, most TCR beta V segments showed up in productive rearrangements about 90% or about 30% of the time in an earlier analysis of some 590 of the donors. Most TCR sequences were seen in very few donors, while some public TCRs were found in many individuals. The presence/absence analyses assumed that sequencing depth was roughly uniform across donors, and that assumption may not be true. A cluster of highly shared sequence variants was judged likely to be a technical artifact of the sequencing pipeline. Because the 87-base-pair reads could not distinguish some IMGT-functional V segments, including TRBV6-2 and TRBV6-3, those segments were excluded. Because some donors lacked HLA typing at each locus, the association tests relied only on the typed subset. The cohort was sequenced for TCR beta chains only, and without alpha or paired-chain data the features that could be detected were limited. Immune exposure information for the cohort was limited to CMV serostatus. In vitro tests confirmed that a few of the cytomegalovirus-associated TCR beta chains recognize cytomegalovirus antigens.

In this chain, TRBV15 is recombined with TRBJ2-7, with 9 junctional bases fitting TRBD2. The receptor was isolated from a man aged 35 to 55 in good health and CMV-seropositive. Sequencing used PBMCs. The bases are TGTGCCACCAGCAGATCCCGCGGGGGGGCGAGGGGCGGCGAGCAGTACTTC. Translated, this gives CATSRSRGGARGGEQYF.